These T cell receptor beta chains were read from a single sample in a study of OX40 agonist ivuxolimab in advanced cancers. The protocol was immunoSEQ multiplex PCR, while the TCRdb copy is restricted to in-frame clones and leaves out a portion. The data show roughly 53,000 clones, 70% to 90% seen once. Sequences were derived from CD4+ or CD8+ T cells sorted from blood, sampled in a trial of the OX40 agonist ivuxolimab. The receptors come from an adult with an advanced solid tumor such as melanoma, head and neck, liver or kidney cancer. Both conserved end residues are part of each CDR3. A D gene is named only where the DNA matches it firmly.

d_gene | j_gene | v_gene | CDR3aa | CDR3nt
- | TRBJ2-7 | TRBV28 | CASSFRRSSYEQYF | TGTGCCAGCAGTTTTCGGCGGAGCTCCTACGAGCAGTACTTC
- | TRBJ1-1 | TRBV7-2 | CASSPRSMGSNTEAFF | TGTGCCAGCAGCCCCCGTTCGATGGGAAGCAACACTGAAGCTTTCTTT
- | TRBJ2-1 | TRBV2 | CASSGSQQGEQFF | TGTGCCAGCAGTGGAAGTCAGCAAGGTGAGCAGTTCTTC
TRBD1 | TRBJ2-1 | TRBV6-5 | CASSPRQGLNEQFF | TGTGCCAGCAGCCCTAGACAGGGTCTGAATGAGCAGTTCTTC
- | TRBJ2-1 | TRBV18 | CASSFPVPRGPYNEQFF | TGTGCCAGCTCATTCCCTGTCCCCCGAGGGCCCTACAATGAGCAGTTCTTC
- | TRBJ1-4 | TRBV28 | CASSFGFGKARLQGLNGRGEKLFF | TGTGCCAGCAGTTTTGGCTTCGGGAAAGCTCGCTTACAGGGTCTGAACGGACGGGGTGAAAAACTGTTTTTT
- | TRBJ2-5 | TRBV12-1 | CASSFSPPGRQETQYF | TGTGCCAGCAGCTTTTCCCCGCCCGGGAGGCAAGAGACCCAGTACTTC
- | TRBJ1-1 | TRBV28 | CASSLSVGTEAFF | TGTGCCAGCAGTTTATCAGTCGGTACTGAAGCTTTCTTT
- | TRBJ1-2 | TRBV7-2 | CASSWNNPGRSGGYTF | TGTGCCAGCAGCTGGAACAACCCGGGACGCAGTGGTGGCTACACCTTC
- | TRBJ2-2 | TRBV19 | CASSIARTNTGELFF | TGTGCCAGTAGTATTGCCAGAACGAACACCGGGGAGCTGTTTTTT
TRBD1 | TRBJ2-1 | TRBV4-2 | CATFGTGGNEQFF | TGTGCCACCTTCGGGACAGGGGGGAATGAGCAGTTCTTC
- | TRBJ2-1 | TRBV5-1 | CASSLDGSSYNEQFF | TGCGCCAGCAGCTTGGACGGCAGTTCCTACAATGAGCAGTTCTTC
- | TRBJ2-1 | TRBV28 | CASSLEQGGKFF | TGTGCCAGCAGTTTAGAACAGGGTGGTAAGTTCTTC
- | TRBJ2-3 | TRBV7-9 | CASSLAPSATDTQYF | TGTGCCAGCAGCTTAGCGCCTTCCGCCACAGATACGCAGTATTTT
TRBD2 | TRBJ2-3 | TRBV11-3 | CASSSGLAGVGTDTQYF | TGTGCCAGCAGCTCGGGACTAGCGGGAGTGGGCACAGATACGCAGTATTTT
TRBD1 | TRBJ2-4 | TRBV5-8 | CASSLAGGAKNIQYF | TGTGCCAGCAGCTTGGCAGGGGGCGCGAAAAACATTCAGTACTTC
- | TRBJ1-4 | TRBV7-2 | CASSLRRGATNEKLFF | TGTGCCAGCAGCTTAAGGAGGGGTGCAACTAATGAAAAACTGTTTTTT
TRBD2 | TRBJ2-3 | TRBV6-5 | CASSYDSGTSTDTQYF | TGTGCCAGCAGTTACGATAGCGGGACTAGCACAGATACGCAGTATTTT
- | TRBJ2-7 | TRBV7-2 | CASSLFGQAILGEQYF | TGTGCCAGCAGCTTATTCGGGCAGGCGATCCTAGGCGAGCAGTACTTC
- | TRBJ2-1 | TRBV11-2 | CASSSRTDNEQFF | TGTGCCAGCAGCTCCAGGACCGACAATGAGCAGTTCTTC
- | TRBJ2-7 | TRBV7-8 | CASSLRVGSYEQYF | TGTGCCAGCAGCTTAAGAGTTGGCAGCTACGAGCAGTACTTC
TRBD2 | TRBJ2-3 | TRBV9 | CASSVIGTSGGATQYF | TGTGCCAGCAGCGTAATAGGGACCTCGGGGGGAGCTACGCAGTATTTT
TRBD1 | TRBJ1-4 | TRBV5-5 | CASSLADRGRGANEKLFF | TGTGCCAGCAGCTTGGCAGACAGGGGGCGCGGGGCTAATGAAAAACTGTTTTTT
- | TRBJ2-1 | TRBV12-2 | CASRPIAGTGKYNEQFF | TGTGCAAGTCGGCCCATCGCGGGGACAGGGAAATACAATGAGCAGTTCTTC
TRBD1 | TRBJ2-2 | TRBV4-2 | CASSRGTGFNTGELFF | TGTGCCAGCAGCCGGGGGACAGGGTTTAACACCGGGGAGCTGTTTTTT
- | TRBJ1-5 | TRBV5-5 | CASSLRNSNQPQHF | TGTGCCAGCAGCTTGCGGAATAGCAATCAGCCCCAGCATTTT